The following is a TCR beta chain sequence with its context. What it binds is unknown. The germline V gene encodes CDR1 MGHRA and CDR2 YSYEKL. Trimming cost V 0 bases and J 8 bases, with 11 bases left between them. The CDR3 covers 14 residues. The data were obtained in a study of long-term antiretroviral therapy in people with HIV. Study observations and caveats: All time points showed a repertoire dominated by clones expanded before ART. It was observed that HIV repertoires exhibited narrower CDR3 length ranges than controls.

Sequencing used immunoSEQ v3.0 at survey level. Profiled with immunoSEQ multiplex PCR; TCRdb holds only in-frame clones, not every one. The table has 20,000 to 25,000 clones, approximately 84% seen once; the top ten hold roughly 18%. In the United States, treatment was given to all participants with HIV. Sequenced material: unsorted PBMCs, taken 0.5 years before starting antiretroviral therapy. V usage is TRBV4-1 and J usage is TRBJ2-1; D gene uncertain. The source is a man aged 40-49 years with HIV. CDR3 sequence (DNA): TGCGCCAGCAGCCAAGATTTTGTAGGTGATGAGCAGTTCTTC. Translated: CASSQDFVGDEQFF.